The clone carrying this T cell receptor beta chain has just a few counts. The antigen is not known. CDR1 is SGHVS, CDR2 FNYEAQ, per germline. This CDR3 region has 16 residues. Trimming removed 5 bases from V and 2 bases from J; junction bases left unmatched: 10. This specimen comes from a study of post-analysis software for immune sequencing data. cDNA libraries of TCR beta carried unique molecular identifiers. Hundreds of thousands of cDNA molecules came from roughly 1 to 10 million T cells. TCRdb re-called the PCR reads with MiXCR, one entry per CDR3 protein. The sample holds about 460,000 distinct CDR3 sequences, under 55% seen once. Study results and limitations: In patients, four to six TRBV segments were more frequent than in controls, with TRBV5-6, TRBV5-1 and TRBV20-1 among them. Samples sharing a preparation batch grouped tightly together when assessed by F measure.

This rearrangement joins TRBV7-6 to TRBJ2-7, with 9 positions matching TRBD1. This sequence originates from a girl aged 10 to 17 with multiple sclerosis. The sequenced material came from blood. As DNA, the CDR3 is TGTGCCAGCAGCCCCGGCCGGGACAGGGACCCCTACGAGCAGTACTTC. Translation gives CASSPGRDRDPYEQYF.